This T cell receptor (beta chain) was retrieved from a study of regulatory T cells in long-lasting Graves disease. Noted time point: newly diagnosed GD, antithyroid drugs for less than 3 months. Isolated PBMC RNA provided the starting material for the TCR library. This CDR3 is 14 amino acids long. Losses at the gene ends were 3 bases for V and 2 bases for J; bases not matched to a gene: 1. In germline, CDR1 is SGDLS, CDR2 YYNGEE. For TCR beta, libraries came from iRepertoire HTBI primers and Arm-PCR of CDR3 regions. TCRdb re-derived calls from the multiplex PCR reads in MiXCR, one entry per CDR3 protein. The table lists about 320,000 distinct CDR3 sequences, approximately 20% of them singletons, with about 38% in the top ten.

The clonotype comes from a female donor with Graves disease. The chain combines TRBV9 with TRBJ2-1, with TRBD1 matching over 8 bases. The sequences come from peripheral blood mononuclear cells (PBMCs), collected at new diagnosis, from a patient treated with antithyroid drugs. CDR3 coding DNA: TGTGCCAGCAGCGGACAGGGGCCCTACAATGAGCAGTTCTTC. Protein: CASSGQGPYNEQFF.